The rows below give T cell receptor beta chains drawn from one sample of a study of vaccination and CD4 T cells after COVID-19. These receptors have no known antigen. TCRdb re-called the PCR reads through MiXCR, storing one row per CDR3 protein. Here the sample spans 13,000 to 15,000 distinct CDR3 sequences, 25% to 35% being singletons. Sequenced: CD4+ T cells from blood, cultured in vitro. The source is a human donor who had recovered from COVID-19. Each CDR3 is given with its conserved first and last residue. A D gene is named only where the DNA matches it firmly. Size is stated for part of the rows, as once, few or many counts, or as a class when the clone is expanded.

abundance	d_gene	v_gene	j_gene	len	CDR3aa	CDR3nt
NA	NA	TRBV4-1	TRBJ2-7	17	CASSHAHTRTVGHEQYF	TGCGCCAGCAGCCATGCTCACACGAGGACAGTAGGCCACGAGCAGTACTTC
few	TRBD2	TRBV6-1	TRBJ2-1	13	CASIPSGGNEQFF	TGTGCCAGCATCCCTAGCGGGGGGAATGAGCAGTTCTTC
NA	NA	TRBV7-9	TRBJ1-4	14	CASSLAGGDEKLFF	TGTGCCAGCAGCTTAGCGGGGGGAGATGAAAAACTGTTTTTT
NA	NA	TRBV5-1	TRBJ2-3	14	CASSFGQGSDTQYF	TGCGCCAGCAGCTTCGGGCAGGGTTCAGATACGCAGTATTTT
NA	NA	TRBV5-4	TRBJ1-2	13	CASSLMGVGGYTF	TGTGCCAGCAGCTTGATGGGGGTGGGGGGCTACACCTTC
few	NA	TRBV4-1	TRBJ1-6	19	CASSQESATATSSNSPLHF	TGCGCCAGCAGCCAAGAGTCTGCGACAGCGACTTCTTCTAATTCACCCCTCCACTTT
NA	TRBD2	TRBV30	TRBJ2-1	15	CAWNLLAGGAHEQFF	TGTGCCTGGAACCTACTAGCGGGGGGGGCCCATGAGCAGTTCTTC
NA	NA	TRBV11-2	TRBJ2-1	15	CASSPNKSPHNEQFF	TGTGCCAGCAGCCCCAACAAGAGTCCTCACAATGAGCAGTTCTTC
NA	TRBD2	TRBV12-5	TRBJ2-7	16	CASGLRTSGVSYEQYF	TGTGCTAGTGGCCTCAGGACTAGCGGGGTTTCCTACGAGCAGTACTTC
few	TRBD1	TRBV5-4	TRBJ2-7	15	CASSLGQASSYEQYF	TGTGCCAGCAGCCTGGGACAGGCGAGCTCCTACGAGCAGTACTTC
few	NA	TRBV6-1	TRBJ1-1	15	CASSPERHRNTEAFF	TGTGCCAGCAGCCCTGAGCGACACAGGAACACTGAAGCTTTCTTT
few	TRBD2	TRBV20-1	TRBJ2-4	14	CSAQMGLAGGPQYF	TGCAGTGCCCAGATGGGACTAGCGGGGGGGCCTCAGTACTTC
few	TRBD1	TRBV5-1	TRBJ2-3	13	CASSPDREDTQYF	TGCGCCAGCAGCCCAGACAGGGAGGATACGCAGTATTTT
few	TRBD1	TRBV7-9	TRBJ1-6	17	CASSSSLPGQGGSPLHF	TGTGCCAGCAGCTCATCCCTCCCGGGACAGGGGGGATCACCCCTCCACTTT
few	NA	TRBV20-1	TRBJ1-6	13	CSARAARNSPLHF	TGCAGTGCTAGGGCAGCACGTAATTCACCCCTCCACTTT
NA	NA	TRBV20-1	TRBJ2-7	12	CSARRGSYEQYF	TGCAGTGCTAGAAGGGGCTCCTACGAGCAGTACTTC
few	NA	TRBV6-1	TRBJ1-1	12	CASSRDGTEAFF	TGTGCCAGCTCCAGAGATGGGACTGAAGCTTTCTTT
few	NA	TRBV6-1	TRBJ2-7	16	CASRRGQNQGSYEQYF	TGTGCCAGCAGGCGCGGACAGAATCAGGGGTCCTACGAGCAGTACTTC
few	TRBD2	TRBV30	TRBJ2-5	15	CAWGGAGGHSETQYF	TGTGCCTGGGGCGGAGCGGGGGGGCATTCGGAGACCCAGTACTTC
NA	NA	TRBV12-3/TRBV12-4	TRBJ2-7	12	CASSFGHYEQYF	TGTGCCAGCAGTTTCGGTCACTACGAGCAGTACTTC
NA	TRBD2	TRBV4-1	TRBJ2-3	19	CASSHPGRSSGEFTDTQYF	TGCGCCAGCAGCCATCCTGGGAGGTCTAGCGGGGAGTTCACGGATACGCAGTATTTT
once	NA	TRBV4-1	TRBJ2-4	15	CASSTFTGAKNIQYF	TGCGCCAGCAGCACCTTCACAGGGGCCAAAAACATTCAGTACTTC
few	NA	TRBV7-2	TRBJ1-1	12	CASSAGRTEAFF	TGTGCCAGCAGCGCAGGGCGGACTGAAGCTTTCTTT
NA	NA	TRBV5-5	TRBJ2-7	16	CASSLSAGPDLYEQYF	TGTGCCAGCAGTCTAAGCGCGGGACCTGACCTCTACGAGCAGTACTTC
NA	NA	TRBV7-9	TRBJ1-2	15	CASSLEAGANYGYTF	TGTGCCAGCAGCTTAGAGGCGGGGGCTAACTATGGCTACACCTTC
NA	TRBD2	TRBV19	TRBJ2-7	12	CASSSGGYEQYF	TGTGCCAGTAGTTCGGGGGGCTACGAGCAGTACTTC
NA	NA	TRBV7-2	TRBJ2-1	14	CASSYTFPDNEQFF	TGTGCCAGCAGCTATACATTCCCGGACAATGAGCAGTTCTTC
NA	TRBD2	TRBV7-6	TRBJ2-3	17	CASSPVLRGSGTDTQYF	TGTGCCAGCAGCCCCGTCCTCCGGGGTAGCGGGACAGATACGCAGTATTTT
few	NA	TRBV1	TRBJ1-2	13	CTSSREGSGGYTF	TGCACCAGCAGCCGGGAGGGTTCCGGTGGCTACACCTTC
few	NA	TRBV30	TRBJ1-2	16	CAWSVLVTGLGYGYTF	TGTGCCTGGAGTGTGCTGGTAACAGGCCTGGGCTATGGCTACACCTTC
NA	NA	TRBV6-5	TRBJ1-1	16	CASSYSGGGGYTEAFF	TGTGCCAGCAGTTATTCCGGGGGTGGGGGCTACACTGAAGCTTTCTTT
few	NA	TRBV7-2	TRBJ1-4	16	CASSSFGGTTNEKLFF	TGTGCCAGCAGCTCTTTCGGGGGGACAACTAATGAAAAACTGTTTTTT
NA	TRBD1	TRBV20-1	TRBJ1-2	14	CSARVTGGNYGYTF	TGCAGTGCTAGAGTAACAGGGGGCAACTATGGCTACACCTTC
NA	TRBD2	TRBV7-9	TRBJ2-7	15	CASTPMVAGAYEQYF	TGTGCCAGCACTCCGATGGTAGCGGGGGCCTACGAGCAGTACTTC
NA	TRBD1	TRBV30	TRBJ1-2	13	CAWLGQFNYGYTF	TGTGCCTGGTTGGGACAGTTCAACTATGGCTACACCTTC
few	NA	TRBV19	TRBJ1-1	14	CASSPDTPNTEAFF	TGTGCCAGTTCCCCCGACACACCGAACACTGAAGCTTTCTTT
NA	NA	TRBV7-9	TRBJ2-7	13	CASSLAIVYEQYF	TGTGCCAGCAGCTTAGCGATAGTTTACGAGCAGTACTTC
NA	TRBD1	TRBV7-2	TRBJ1-2	16	CASSSTGRGEHYGYTF	TGTGCCAGCAGCTCCACAGGCAGGGGGGAGCACTATGGCTACACCTTC
NA	TRBD1	TRBV9	TRBJ2-3	14	CASSAQGIADTQYF	TGTGCCAGCAGCGCACAGGGGATAGCAGATACGCAGTATTTT
NA	NA	TRBV9	TRBJ2-2	12	CASSRNTGELFF	TGTGCCAGCAGCCGGAACACCGGGGAGCTGTTTTTT
medium-sized	TRBD1	TRBV6-1	TRBJ1-5	16	CASTYLRQGALQPQHF	TGTGCCAGCACCTACCTGCGACAGGGGGCGCTTCAGCCCCAGCATTTT
few	NA	TRBV7-8	TRBJ2-4	17	CASSLGPGRLAKNIQYF	TGTGCCAGCAGCTTAGGGCCCGGCAGATTAGCCAAAAACATTCAGTACTTC
NA	NA	TRBV5-1	TRBJ2-3	16	CASSLDTLGGTDTQYF	TGCGCCAGCAGCTTGGACACATTAGGGGGCACAGATACGCAGTATTTT
NA	NA	TRBV7-9	TRBJ1-1	11	CASSYNPEAFF	TGTGCCAGCAGTTACAACCCTGAAGCTTTCTTT
NA	NA	TRBV6-5	TRBJ2-7	14	CASSSPGSSYEQYF	TGTGCCAGCAGTTCGCCGGGAAGCTCCTACGAGCAGTACTTC
NA	NA	TRBV2	TRBJ1-1	11	CASSRDTEAFF	TGTGCCAGCTCGCGGGACACTGAAGCTTTCTTT
NA	TRBD1	TRBV10-3	TRBJ2-7	15	CAISGTGGDSYEQYF	TGTGCCATCAGTGGGACAGGGGGCGACTCCTACGAGCAGTACTTC
few	NA	TRBV6-1	TRBJ1-5	16	CASSEWGGLSNQPQHF	TGTGCCAGCAGTGAATGGGGGGGACTAAGCAATCAGCCCCAGCATTTT
few	NA	TRBV15	TRBJ1-2	14	CATSERDSTYGYTF	TGTGCCACCAGCGAAAGAGACAGTACCTATGGCTACACCTTC
NA	TRBD1	TRBV9	TRBJ1-3	16	CASSTGTGASGNTIYF	TGTGCCAGCAGCACCGGGACAGGGGCCTCTGGAAACACCATATATTTT